What follows are 31 T cell receptor beta chains derived from one specimen sequenced in a study of CD8 T cells in Susac syndrome. Random-hexamer reverse transcription was applied to about 0.5 to 1 ug RNA. TCRdb used MiXCR to reprocess the immunoSEQ multiplex PCR reads, holding one entry per CDR3 protein. The sample carries 250,000 to 300,000 distinct CDR3 sequences, almost 85% recorded once. The material sequenced was CD8+ T cells from PBMCs. These TCRs come from a human donor with multiple sclerosis.

CDR3 amino acids: CASSQEGGYNEQFF. The CDR3 DNA sequence: TGTGCCAGCAGCCAAGAAGGAGGATACAATGAGCAGTTCTTC. The gene calls are TRBV4-2 and TRBJ2-1, with D possibly matching TRBD2 (5 bases). The germline V and J ends were trimmed by 0 bases and 4 bases, with 7 bases remaining between them. Looked up from germline, CDR1 is LGHNA and CDR2 is YNFKEQ. The CDR3 extends over 14 amino acids.

This rearrangement joins TRBV27 to TRBJ1-2; 9 bases are shared with TRBD1. This CDR3 comprises 15 residues. V lost 5 bases, J lost 12 bases, and 16 bases stayed unmatched. Germline assignment: CDR1 MNHEY and CDR2 SMNVEV (reference sequence). The CDR3 DNA reads as TGTGCCAGCAGTACCTCCCGGGACAGGGATACGGGCCACACCTTC. As protein: CASSTSRDRDTGHTF.

The chain links TRBV7-2 to TRBJ2-5; D ambiguous. V was shortened by 3 bases and J by 5 bases, with 22 bases between the two germline ends. The CDR3 has 17 amino acids. Germline-derived CDR1 and CDR2 are SGHTA and FQGNSA. The CDR3 region is CASSLSSYQVVKETQYF. The CDR3 DNA reads as TGTGCCAGCAGCTTGAGTTCGTATCAAGTGGTGAAGGAGACCCAGTACTTC.

The rearrangement uses TRBV5-1 and TRBJ1-2; D perhaps matches TRBD1 (5 bases). The CDR3 length is 12 residues. V was trimmed by 6 bases and J by 2 bases, leaving 8 bases between them. Germline-derived CDR1 and CDR2 are SGHRS and YFSETQ. CDR3 in DNA: TGCGCCAGCAATGGGGGGAACTATGGCTACACCTTC. Translating gives CASNGGNYGYTF.

This clonotype was seen only a few times. V and J are TRBV6-2 or TRBV6-3 and TRBJ2-2; D not certain. This CDR3 spans 12 amino acids. V gave up 8 bases and J gave up 0 bases, with 4 bases separating them. Looked up from germline, CDR1 is MNHEY and CDR2 is SVGEGT. This CDR3 is CASGPNTGELFF. The CDR3, as DNA: TGTGCCAGCGGCCCGAACACCGGGGAGCTGTTTTTT.

The gene calls are TRBV5-4 and TRBJ1-2; TRBD1 matches at 7 bases. The V gene's germline CDR1 is SGHNT and CDR2 YYREEE (reference sequence). V dropped 2 bases and J dropped 5; count of bases not matched to a gene: 9. The CDR3 spans 15 residues. CDR3 DNA sequence: TGTGCCAGCAGCTTCAAAGGAGGGGGCGGATATGGCTACACCTTC. Translated: CASSFKGGGGYGYTF. The variable domain in full, completed from reference TRBV5-4 and TRBJ1-2, reads ETGVTQSPTHLIKTRGQQVTLRCSSQSGHNTVSWYQQALGQGPQFIFQYYREEENGRGNFPPRFSGLQFPNYSSELNVNALELDDSALYLCASSFKGGGGYGYTFGSGTRLTVV.

The V call is TRBV9, the J call TRBJ2-3; D may match TRBD1 or TRBD2 (5 bases each). Trimming stripped 1 base from V and 4 bases from J, with 13 bases between. CDR1 is SGDLS, CDR2 YYNGEE, per germline. CDR3 length equals 15 residues. The CDR3, as DNA: TGTGCCAGCAGCGTAATAACTGGGACCCCAGATACGCAGTATTTT. Its translation is CASSVITGTPDTQYF.

The V gene is TRBV20-1, the J gene TRBJ2-7, with D perhaps TRBD1 or TRBD2 (5 bases each). Germline CDR1 DFQATT, CDR2 SNEGSKA (reference sequence). The CDR3 sequence is 14 residues long. V lost 6 bases and J 3 bases, leaving 18 bases between the germline ends. As DNA, the CDR3 is TGCAGTGCCTCGACAGTGGAGGACGACTACGAGCAGTACTTC. It is translated as CSASTVEDDYEQYF.

In this sample, this clonotype turned up once. V gene TRBV3-1 combines with J gene TRBJ1-5; 7 bases are shared with TRBD1. The CDR3 is 14 residues long. The trim removed 9 bases at V and 0 bases at J, leaving 5 bases unmatched. The V gene's germline CDR1 is LGHDT and CDR2 YNNKEL (reference sequence). CDR3 sequence reads: CASRTGISNQPQHF. The DNA for the CDR3 is TGTGCCAGTAGGACAGGAATTAGCAATCAGCCCCAGCATTTT. Full variable domain (outside the CDR3, taken from reference TRBV3-1 and TRBJ1-5): DTAVSQTPKYLVTQMGNDKSIKCEQNLGHDTMYWYKQDSKKFLKIMFSYNNKELIINETVPNRFSPKSPDKAHLNLHINSLELGDSAVYFCASRTGISNQPQHFGDGTRLSIL.

The V call is TRBV7-9, the J call TRBJ1-4; TRBD1 is a possible D gene (6 bases). The CDR3 is 14 residues long. Germline lookup yields CDR1 SEHNR and CDR2 FQNEAQ (reference sequence). The V end lost 3 bases, the J end lost 6 bases, and 11 bases lay between the germline ends. The chain's CDR3 is CASSLSTGYEKLFF. DNA for the CDR3: TGTGCCAGCAGCTTGTCAACAGGGTATGAAAAACTGTTTTTT.

This clonotype was seen only a few times. This chain uses TRBV12-3 or TRBV12-4 with TRBJ2-1, with TRBD2 matching over 10 bases. J was trimmed by 5 bases and V by 3 bases; bases with no gene match: 1. The CDR3 runs 14 residues. CDR3 region: CASSFGTSDNEQFF. CDR3 bases: TGTGCCAGCAGTTTTGGGACTAGCGACAATGAGCAGTTCTTC.

The chain couples TRBV7-8 to TRBJ1-2; weak D call: TRBD1 (6 bases). The CDR3 length is 13 residues. The V end lost 4 bases, the J end lost 4 bases, and 10 bases lay between the germline ends. Looked up from germline, CDR1 is SGHVS and CDR2 is FQNEAQ. CDR3 nucleotide sequence: TGTGCCAGCAGCTCCAGGGGTGTCTATGGCTACACCTTC. This codes for CASSSRGVYGYTF.

The rearrangement uses TRBV24-1 and TRBJ1-1, with a tentative D call TRBD1 (6 bases). V was shortened by 5 bases and J by 0 bases, with 9 bases between the two germline ends. Germline V gene data show CDR1 as KGHDR and CDR2 as SFDVKD. The CDR3 sequence is 14 residues long. CDR3 loop: CATSGGGLNTEAFF. DNA for the CDR3: TGTGCCACCAGTGGAGGGGGACTGAACACTGAAGCTTTCTTT.

The rearrangement joins TRBV28 to TRBJ2-1; 7 positions agree with TRBD2. Unmatched junction bases numbered 4, after V lost 8 bases and J lost 0 bases. The CDR3 covers 14 residues. The germline V gene encodes CDR1 MDHEN and CDR2 SYDVKM. CDR3: CASCGSFSYNEQFF. The CDR3 DNA sequence: TGTGCCAGCTGCGGGAGCTTCTCCTACAATGAGCAGTTCTTC.

The V gene is TRBV7-8, the J gene TRBJ1-5; 8 bases map to TRBD1. There are 18 residues in the CDR3. Germline assignment: CDR1 SGHVS and CDR2 FQNEAQ. V gave up 5 bases and J gave up 4 bases; unmatched junction bases: 16. DNA of the CDR3: TGTGCCAGCAGCCGGGACCGGGACAGGCCGCTTGGGAATCAGCCCCAGCATTTT. Translating gives CASSRDRDRPLGNQPQHF.

The rearrangement uses TRBV27 and TRBJ2-5, with D uncertain. Trimming pared 6 bases from V and 5 bases from J, leaving 16 bases between. CDR1 MNHEY and CDR2 SMNVEV come from the germline V gene (reference sequence). The length of the CDR3 is 14 residues. Here the CDR3 DNA reads TGTGCCAGCAGCCCTAGACATCCGGGTGAGACCCAGTACTTC. This translates into CASSPRHPGETQYF.

This chain links TRBV27 with TRBJ2-7, with D perhaps TRBD1 or TRBD2 (5 bases each). The CDR3 has 16 residues. The V and J ends lost 4 bases and 3 bases respectively, with 19 bases between them. Germline CDR1 is MNHEY and CDR2 is SMNVEV (reference sequence). This CDR3 is CASSSLAGRGFYEQYF. The CDR3 DNA reads as TGTGCCAGCAGTTCCCTAGCAGGGCGAGGATTCTACGAGCAGTACTTC.

The chain uses TRBV20-1 and TRBJ1-5, with TRBD1 matching over 10 bases. Germline V gene data show CDR1 as DFQATT and CDR2 as SNEGSKA (reference sequence). Trimming removed 6 bases from V and 4 bases from J; junction bases left unmatched: 12. The CDR3 extends over 16 amino acids. This CDR3 reads CSARDRGYAENQPQHF. The CDR3 DNA reads as TGCAGTGCGCGGGACAGGGGTTATGCGGAGAATCAGCCCCAGCATTTT.

The DNA for the CDR3 is TGTGCCAGCACAACCGGGACAGGGGCCACCGGGGAGCTGTTTTTT. This translates into CASTTGTGATGELFF. V gene TRBV28 combines with J gene TRBJ2-2, with TRBD1 identical over 10 bases. The V gene end was trimmed by 7 bases and the J gene end by 4 bases; junction bases not matched to a gene: 6. The CDR3 totals 15 residues. Per germline, CDR1 MDHEN and CDR2 SYDVKM.

The CDR3 bases are TGCAGCGGGACAGGGGGTAACGGCTACACCTTC. Its protein product is CSGTGGNGYTF. This chain links TRBV29-1 with TRBJ1-2, with 10 bases fitting TRBD1. The trim removed 7 bases at V and 8 bases at J, leaving 4 bases unmatched. This CDR3 region has 11 residues. Per germline, CDR1 SQVTM and CDR2 ANQGSEA.

V gene TRBV6-2 or TRBV6-3 combines with J gene TRBJ1-5; D gene uncertain. CDR3 size: 15 residues. Germline V gene lookup returns CDR1 MNHEY and CDR2 SVGEGT. V shed 2 bases and J shed 7 bases, with 15 bases lying between them. CDR3 residues: CASSYPGVIGQPQHF. DNA for the CDR3: TGTGCCAGCAGTTACCCCGGGGTAATAGGACAGCCCCAGCATTTT.

This sequence joins TRBV20-1 and TRBJ2-7, with D uncertain. This CDR3 has 12 residues. Trimming took 1 base from V and 0 from J, leaving 4 bases between them. CDR1 is DFQATT and CDR2 is SNEGSKA in the germline V gene (reference sequence). CDR3 protein: CSARGPSYEQYF. The CDR3 bases are TGCAGTGCTAGAGGGCCCTCCTACGAGCAGTACTTC.

The V call is TRBV4-3, the J call TRBJ1-1, with D maybe TRBD1 (6 bases). This CDR3 is built from 15 residues. Germline V lookup: CDR1 LGHNA, CDR2 YSLEER. Trimming removed 1 base at V and 1 base at J, with 10 bases between. The CDR3 spells CASSQGGRGNTEAFF. DNA for the CDR3: TGCGCCAGCAGCCAAGGGGGCAGGGGGAACACTGAAGCTTTCTTT.

This chain connects TRBV28 to TRBJ2-1; TRBD2 aligns across 7 bases. V lost 3 bases and J lost 4; bases outside the gene matches: 9. The CDR3 runs 16 residues. Germline CDR1 MDHEN, CDR2 SYDVKM. This CDR3 reads CASSFLATSPYNEQFF. The CDR3 nucleotides read TGTGCCAGCAGTTTCCTAGCGACTAGCCCATACAATGAGCAGTTCTTC.

The chain links TRBV29-1 to TRBJ2-7, with D tentatively TRBD1 (5 bases). CDR3 size: 13 residues. Germline values: CDR1 SQVTM, CDR2 ANQGSEA. V was shortened by 7 bases and J by 5 bases, with 18 bases between the two germline ends. CDR3 protein: CSALSQGADEQYF. The CDR3 DNA reads TGCAGCGCTTTGTCCCAAGGGGCTGACGAGCAGTACTTC.

The chain has TRBV27 and TRBJ2-7, with 9 bases that match TRBD1. V was clipped by 6 bases and J by 3 bases; unmatched bases: 6. The CDR3 length is 14 residues. Germline V gene data show CDR1 as MNHEY and CDR2 as SMNVEV (reference sequence). The CDR3 sequence is CASRPTGGRYEQYF. The CDR3 bases are TGTGCCAGCAGACCAACAGGGGGCCGCTACGAGCAGTACTTC.

This clonotype occurred a few times. The V and J genes are TRBV6-1 and TRBJ2-4; D gene unclear. CDR1 and CDR2 from the germline V gene are MNHNS and SASEGT. The germline V and J ends were trimmed by 5 bases and 0 bases, with 11 bases remaining between them. This CDR3 spans 15 amino acids. CDR3: CASSPRHLAKNIQYF. The CDR3 bases are TGTGCCAGCAGTCCGCGACATTTAGCCAAAAACATTCAGTACTTC.

The chain couples TRBV6-5 to TRBJ1-1; no clear D gene. Trimming shortened V by 5 bases and J by 7 bases, and 11 bases separated the two germline ends. Germline V gene sequence: CDR1 MNHEY, CDR2 SVGAGI. The CDR3 covers 12 residues. The CDR3 nucleotides are TGTGCCAGCAGTCCCGCCGGATTTGAAGCTTTCTTT. It yields the protein CASSPAGFEAFF.

The V call is TRBV4-3, the J call TRBJ2-3, with TRBD2 matching over 10 bases. This CDR3 spans 21 amino acids. V lost 1 base to trimming and J lost 1 base; unmatched junction nucleotides: 17. CDR1 and CDR2 (germline): LGHNA, YSLEER. The CDR3 coding sequence is TGCGCCAGCAGCCAAGGACCCTTAAAGCGGGAGGGCCCAGACCGCACAGATACGCAGTATTTT. This sequence encodes CASSQGPLKREGPDRTDTQYF.

The chain has TRBV9 and TRBJ2-3, with TRBD1 identical over 8 bases. V was clipped by 3 bases and J by 3 bases; unmatched bases: 15. The V gene's germline CDR1 is SGDLS and CDR2 YYNGEE. CDR3 size: 18 residues. The CDR3 sequence is CASSGALLPGQATDTQYF. The CDR3 region has the DNA TGTGCCAGCAGCGGTGCCCTACTACCGGGACAGGCGACAGATACGCAGTATTTT. The entire variable domain, with the rest obtained from reference TRBV9 and TRBJ2-3, is as follows: DSGVTQTPKHLITATGQRVTLRCSPRSGDLSVYWYQQSLDQGLQFLIQYYNGEERAKGNILERFSAQQFPDLHSELNLSSLELGDSALYFCASSGALLPGQATDTQYFGPGTRLTVL.

The chain employs TRBV7-9 and TRBJ2-7; TRBD2 matches 8 bases. The CDR3 covers 18 residues. The germline V gene encodes CDR1 SEHNR and CDR2 FQNEAQ (reference sequence). The V segment lost 5 bases and the J segment 7 bases; nucleotides outside the gene matches: 22. The CDR3 spells CASSPPFSSGAMGREQYF. CDR3 DNA sequence: TGTGCCAGCAGCCCACCTTTTAGTAGCGGGGCTATGGGGAGAGAGCAGTACTTC.